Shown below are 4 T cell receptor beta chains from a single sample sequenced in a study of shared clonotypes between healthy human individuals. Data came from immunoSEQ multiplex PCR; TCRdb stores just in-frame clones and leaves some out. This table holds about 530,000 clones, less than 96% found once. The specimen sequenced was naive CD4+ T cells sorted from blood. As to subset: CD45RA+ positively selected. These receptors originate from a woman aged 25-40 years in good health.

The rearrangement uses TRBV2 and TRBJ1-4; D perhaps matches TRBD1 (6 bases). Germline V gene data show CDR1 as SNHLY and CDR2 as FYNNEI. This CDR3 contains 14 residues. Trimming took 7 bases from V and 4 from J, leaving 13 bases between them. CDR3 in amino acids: CASNGQNINEKLFF. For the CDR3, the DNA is TGTGCCAGCAATGGACAGAATATTAATGAAAAACTGTTTTTT.

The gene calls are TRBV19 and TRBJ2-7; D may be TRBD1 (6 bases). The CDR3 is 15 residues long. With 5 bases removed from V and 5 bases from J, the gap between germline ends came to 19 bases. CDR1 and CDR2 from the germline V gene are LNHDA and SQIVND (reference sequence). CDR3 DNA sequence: TGTGCCAGTAGTTCCCGACAGGATCCCTACAACGAGCAGTACTTC. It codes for CASSSRQDPYNEQYF. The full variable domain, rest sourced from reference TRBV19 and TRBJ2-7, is DGGITQSPKYLFRKEGQNVTLSCEQNLNHDAMYWYRQDPGQGLRLIYYSQIVNDFQKGDIAEGYSVSREKKESFPLTVTSAQKNPTAFYLCASSSRQDPYNEQYFGPGTRLTVT.

The CDR3 spells CASSLSGSNEQYF. The CDR3 coding sequence is TGTGCCAGCAGCTTGTCAGGGAGTAACGAGCAGTACTTC. The V gene is TRBV11-3, the J gene TRBJ2-7, with D perhaps TRBD1 or TRBD2 (5 bases each). The CDR3 is 13 residues long. In germline, CDR1 is SGHNT, CDR2 YENEEA. V was clipped by 3 bases and J by 5 bases, with 11 bases between them.

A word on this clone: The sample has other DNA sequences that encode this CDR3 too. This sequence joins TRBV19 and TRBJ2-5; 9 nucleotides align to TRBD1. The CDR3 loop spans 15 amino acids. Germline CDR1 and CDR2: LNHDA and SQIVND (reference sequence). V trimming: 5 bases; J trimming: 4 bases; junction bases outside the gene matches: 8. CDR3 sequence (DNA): TGTGCCAGTAGTGATCCGGGACAGGGTGGAGAGACCCAGTACTTC. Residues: CASSDPGQGGETQYF.